The 5 T cell receptor beta chains listed next were all sequenced from one sample in a study of T cell responses to AZD1222 COVID-19 vaccine. Method: immunoSEQ multiplex PCR; TCRdb's copy keeps in-frame clones and lacks some. The data show tens of thousands of clones, around nine tenths seen once. The starting material was peripheral blood, obtained 28 days after the second AZD1222 dose. Receptors originate from an adult who received the AZD1222 COVID-19 vaccine.

The CDR3 here is CASSRRWGSSRPEAFF. DNA for the CDR3: TGTGCCAGCAGCCGGCGGTGGGGGAGCAGTAGACCTGAAGCTTTCTTT. The gene calls are TRBV11-1 and TRBJ1-1; maybe TRBD1 (5 bases). The CDR3 has 16 amino acids. Deletions cut 5 bases from V and 6 bases from J, with 22 bases between. Germline loops: CDR1 SGHAT, CDR2 FQDESV (reference sequence). Drawing the rest from reference TRBV11-1 and TRBJ1-1, the complete variable domain is EAEVAQSPRYKITEKSQAVAFWCDPISGHATLYWYRQILGQGPELLVQFQDESVVDDSQLPKDRFSAERLKGVDSTLKIQPAELGDSAMYLCASSRRWGSSRPEAFFGQGTRLTVV.

This clone was recorded a few times. This chain links TRBV11-1 with TRBJ2-6, with a weak D call TRBD1 (5 bases). Germline V gene data show CDR1 as SGHAT and CDR2 as FQDESV (reference sequence). The CDR3 has 15 residues. Trimming took off 5 bases at V and 0 bases at J, with 8 bases between the two ends. CDR3 amino acids: CASSRQPSGANVLTF. The CDR3 DNA reads as TGTGCCAGCAGCCGACAGCCCTCTGGGGCCAACGTCCTGACTTTC.

CDR3 residues: CASKGQGREKLFF. In nucleotides, the CDR3 is TGTGCCAGCAAAGGACAGGGCAGGGAAAAACTGTTTTTT. J is TRBJ1-4 and V is TRBV2; the match to TRBD1 covers 8 bases. The J segment lost 8 bases and the V segment lost 7 bases, leaving 6 bases of the junction unmatched. This CDR3 is built from 13 residues. CDR1 and CDR2 (germline): SNHLY, FYNNEI.

V gene TRBV5-4 combines with J gene TRBJ2-7, with D unclear. CDR3 length: 15 amino acids. Trimming shortened V by 0 bases and J by 1 base, and 11 bases separated the two germline ends. Germline values: CDR1 SGHNT, CDR2 YYREEE (reference sequence). The CDR3 nucleotides read TGTGCCAGCAGCTTGGGGCTGACATCATCCTACGAGCAGTACTTC. Protein product: CASSLGLTSSYEQYF.

This chain joins TRBV6-5 and TRBJ2-5; a possible D gene is TRBD2 (6 bases). The V and J ends lost 0 bases and 8 bases respectively, with 13 bases between them. The CDR3 extends over 14 amino acids. Germline V gene lookup returns CDR1 MNHEY and CDR2 SVGAGI. The CDR3 sequence is CASSYSGPGDTQYF. The CDR3 region has the DNA TGTGCCAGCAGTTACTCGGGGCCGGGGGATACCCAGTACTTC.